The next 12 T cell receptor beta chains were all read from a single sample in a study of T cell responses to AZD1222 COVID-19 vaccine. Using immunoSEQ multiplex PCR, the repertoire was profiled, and TCRdb retains in-frame clones only, with some absent. Among some 49,000 clones listed, around 90% were seen once. Sequenced here: peripheral blood, sampled 28 days after the second AZD1222 dose. The source is an adult who received the AZD1222 COVID-19 vaccine.

This chain uses TRBV6-5 with TRBJ2-7; no clear D. The CDR3 is made up of 14 amino acids. Trimming left V 3 bases short and J 2 bases short, with 11 bases between. Germline CDR1 and CDR2: MNHEY and SVGAGI. The DNA of the CDR3 is TGTGCCAGCAGTTATAATCCAAGCGCCTACGAGCAGTACTTC. Its protein is CASSYNPSAYEQYF.

This clone was counted a few times. The chain is built from TRBV7-8 and TRBJ1-2; 7 bases line up with TRBD1. The germline gives CDR1 SGHVS, CDR2 FQNEAQ. CDR3 length: 16 residues. The junction had 10 bases not matched to a gene; V was cut back by 5 bases and J by 1 base. This CDR3 is CASSPHWGQFNYGYTF. The DNA of the CDR3 is TGTGCCAGCAGCCCCCATTGGGGACAGTTTAACTATGGCTACACCTTC.

Here the CDR3 reads CASQNRDNTEAFF. The DNA for the CDR3 is TGCGCCTCCCAGAACAGGGACAACACTGAAGCTTTCTTT. V and J are TRBV4-3 and TRBJ1-1; weak D call: TRBD1 (6 bases). Germline V gives CDR1 LGHNA, CDR2 YSLEER. This CDR3 comprises 13 residues. The ends were cut back, 11 bases at V and 2 bases at J, with 15 bases in the middle.

The chain is built from TRBV4-3 and TRBJ2-1; 9 bases are shared with TRBD2. CDR3 length: 17 amino acids. Unmatched junction bases numbered 6, after V lost 0 bases and J lost 3 bases. CDR1 is LGHNA, CDR2 YSLEER, per germline. The CDR3 loop reads CASSQDVGGGDYNEQFF. The CDR3 bases are TGCGCCAGCAGCCAAGACGTGGGCGGGGGGGACTACAATGAGCAGTTCTTC.

This clone was recorded only once. The chain couples TRBV4-2 to TRBJ2-7; D gene ambiguous. Trimming left V 1 base short and J 2 bases short, with 12 bases between. There are 15 residues in the CDR3. The germline V gene encodes CDR1 LGHNA and CDR2 YNFKEQ. The CDR3 nucleotides read TGTGCCAGCAGCCAAGTAGCAACTTTAACCTACGAGCAGTACTTC. Its protein is CASSQVATLTYEQYF.

This rearrangement joins TRBV18 to TRBJ2-3; D is undetermined. Germline V lookup: CDR1 KGHSH, CDR2 LQKENI. The CDR3 consists of 12 residues. V was pared by 4 bases and J by 1 base, with 3 bases between. CDR3 in amino acids: CASSLRTDTQYF. The CDR3 nucleotides read TGTGCCAGCTCACTCCGCACAGATACGCAGTATTTT.

This chain uses TRBV6-5 with TRBJ2-3; 7 bases are shared with TRBD2. CDR1 is MNHEY, CDR2 SVGAGI, per germline. The CDR3 length is 15 residues. J lost 0 bases, V lost 2 bases, and 2 bases had no gene match. The CDR3 DNA is TGTGCCAGCAGTTACACTAGCGCTAGCACAGATACGCAGTATTTT. Its protein product is CASSYTSASTDTQYF.

The rearrangement uses TRBV5-1 and TRBJ2-3; D uncertain. Germline V gene lookup returns CDR1 SGHRS and CDR2 YFSETQ. Trimming removed 0 bases from V and 5 bases from J, with 7 bases in between. The CDR3 contains 13 residues. Written as DNA, the CDR3 is TGCGCCAGCAGCTTGGAGTTGGAAGATACGCAGTATTTT. Amino acid sequence: CASSLELEDTQYF. Based on the CDR3 plus reference TRBV5-1 and TRBJ2-3, the full variable domain is KAGVTQTPRYLIKTRGQQVTLSCSPISGHRSVSWYQQTPGQGLQFLFEYFSETQRNKGNFPGRFSGRQFSNSRSEMNVSTLELGDSALYLCASSLELEDTQYFGPGTRLTVL.

The chain is built from TRBV6-5 and TRBJ1-1, with 7 bases aligning to TRBD1. The junction had 7 bases not matched to a gene; V was cut back by 5 bases and J by 1 base. The germline CDR1 and CDR2 sequences are MNHEY and SVGAGI. The CDR3 runs to 15 residues. In nucleotides, the CDR3 is TGTGCCAGCAGTCCTCGGACAGGAGCGAACACTGAAGCTTTCTTT. It specifies CASSPRTGANTEAFF.

V usage is TRBV25-1 and J usage is TRBJ2-3; 14 bases line up with TRBD2. Germline CDR1 is MGHDK and CDR2 is SYGVNS. The V segment lost 7 bases and the J segment 4 bases; nucleotides outside the gene matches: 10. The CDR3 is 17 amino acids. CDR3 sequence reads: CASISRGLAGGPDTQYF. The CDR3 bases are TGTGCCAGCATTTCAAGAGGACTAGCGGGAGGCCCAGATACGCAGTATTTT.

V and J are TRBV29-1 and TRBJ2-3, with TRBD2 identical over 10 bases. The CDR3 is 14 residues long. Germline CDR1 is SQVTM and CDR2 is ANQGSEA. J lost 5 bases, V lost 3 bases, and 5 bases had no gene match. CDR3 amino acids: CSVDASGRLDTQYF. The CDR3 bases are TGCAGCGTTGACGCTAGCGGGAGACTAGATACGCAGTATTTT.

The J gene is TRBJ1-5, the V gene TRBV28, with 10 bases fitting TRBD1. Per the germline V gene, CDR1 is MDHEN and CDR2 is SYDVKM. This CDR3 region has 14 residues. With 6 bases clipped from V and 7 bases from J, the junction kept 6 bases outside the gene matches. This CDR3 reads CASSRTGGGQPQHF. CDR3 bases: TGTGCCAGCAGCAGGACAGGGGGAGGACAGCCCCAGCATTTT.